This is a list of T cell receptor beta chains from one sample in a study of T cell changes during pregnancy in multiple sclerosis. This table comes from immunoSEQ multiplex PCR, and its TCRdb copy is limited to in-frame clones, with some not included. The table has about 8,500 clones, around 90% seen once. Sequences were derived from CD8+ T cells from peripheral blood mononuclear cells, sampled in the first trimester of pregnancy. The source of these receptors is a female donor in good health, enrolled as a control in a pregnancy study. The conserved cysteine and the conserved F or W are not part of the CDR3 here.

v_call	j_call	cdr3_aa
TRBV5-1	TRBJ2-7	ASSLGAYSYEQY
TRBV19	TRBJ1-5	ASSIGLGVDQPQH
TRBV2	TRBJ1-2	ASSESADWNYGYT
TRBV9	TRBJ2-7	ASSSYPGLAGEGTYEQY
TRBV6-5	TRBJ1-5	ASSSGTGGIQPQH
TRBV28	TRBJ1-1	ASGGTGNTEAF
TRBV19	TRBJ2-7	ASSPSRQGYEQY
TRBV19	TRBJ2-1	ASSIDSGPYNEQF
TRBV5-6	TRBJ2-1	ASSSSGWNEQF
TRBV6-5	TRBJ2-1	ASSYPVEEQF
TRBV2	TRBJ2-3	ASRQGLDTQY
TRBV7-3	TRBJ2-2	ASSPKGRGAGELF
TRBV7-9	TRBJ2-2	ASSTDPGTGELF
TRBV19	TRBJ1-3	ASSIYPGNTIY
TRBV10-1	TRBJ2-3	ASSDSAGGQFDTDTQY
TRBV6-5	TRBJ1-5	LRGARGNQPQH
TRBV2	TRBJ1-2	ASSPFEGSGGYT
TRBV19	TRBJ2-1	ASSQDRDSTYNEQF
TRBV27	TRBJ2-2	ASKLTDTTGELF
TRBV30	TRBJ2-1	AWSEKRGGDEQF
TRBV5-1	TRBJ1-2	ASRFYPGQGTYGYT
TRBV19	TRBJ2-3	ASSTHRQGQGGAGGTDTQY